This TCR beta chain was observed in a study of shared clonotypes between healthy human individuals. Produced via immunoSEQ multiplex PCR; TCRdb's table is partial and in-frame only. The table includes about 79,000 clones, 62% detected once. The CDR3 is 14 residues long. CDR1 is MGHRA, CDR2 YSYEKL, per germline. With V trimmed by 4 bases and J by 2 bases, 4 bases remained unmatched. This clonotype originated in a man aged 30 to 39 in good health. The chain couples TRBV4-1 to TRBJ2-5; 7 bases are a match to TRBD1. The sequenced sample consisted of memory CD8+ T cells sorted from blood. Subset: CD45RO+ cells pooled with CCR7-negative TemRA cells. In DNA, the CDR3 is TGCGCCAGCAGCCTTGGGACAGAGCAAGAGACCCAGTACTTC. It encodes CASSLGTEQETQYF.